The clone carrying this T cell receptor (beta chain) was observed a handful of times. Its antigen remains unknown. The record originates from a study of T-cell reconstitution after alpha-beta-depleted transplantation in children. General study points: T-cell counts and diversity at one year following transplant were attributed mainly to newly produced T cells. Approximately two months post-transplant, alpha-beta T cells reportedly originated from several hundred expanded graft clones.

The ends were cut back, 8 bases at V and 10 bases at J, with 12 bases in the middle. The germline CDR1 and CDR2 sequences are SNHLY and FYNNEI. The CDR3 has 11 amino acids. Construction of the TCRbeta library involved unique molecular identifiers. MiXCR was run by TCRdb on the PCR reads, yielding one entry per CDR3 protein. The data contain hundreds of thousands of distinct CDR3 sequences, 8.4% of them seen just once; the ten biggest clones take up approximately 34%. The chain has TRBV2 and TRBJ1-3, with D uncertain. The clonotype was recovered from a male patient aged 2 to 10 who had a stem cell transplant for acute myeloid leukemia, so the T cells may come from the graft donor. The specimen comprised PBMCs, mostly from graft donor cells, sampled 360 days after TCRalphabeta/CD19-depleted stem cell transplant. CDR3 loop: CASGADLTIYF. The CDR3 nucleotides read TGTGCCAGCGGAGCGGACTTGACCATATATTTT.